Below are 4 T cell receptor beta chains sequenced from a single sample in a study of post-analysis software for immune sequencing data. Study-wide points: Elevated frequency relative to controls characterized roughly 5 TRBV segments in patients, TRBV5-6, TRBV5-1 and TRBV20-1 among them.

Unique molecular identifiers featured in each of the TCR beta cDNA libraries. One entry per CDR3 protein, called by TCRdb with MiXCR from the PCR reads. Altogether fewer than 850,000 distinct CDR3 sequences are present, 30% being singletons, with the ten largest covering around 0.56%. Their cognate antigens are unknown. The sample consisted of blood. The receptors derive from a girl between 10 and 17 years old with multiple sclerosis.

The V and J genes are TRBV28 and TRBJ1-4; tentatively, D is TRBD1 (6 bases). CDR1 MDHEN and CDR2 SYDVKM come from the germline V gene. V dropped 6 bases and J dropped 0 bases, with 11 bases sitting between them. CDR3 length: 15 amino acids. The CDR3 region is CASRIQGSTNEKLFF. The DNA of the CDR3 is TGTGCCAGCAGGATACAGGGTTCAACTAATGAAAAACTGTTTTTT.

The J gene is TRBJ2-2, the V gene TRBV10-3; no definite D call. The CDR3 extends over 15 amino acids. V shed 0 bases and J shed 7 bases, with 12 bases lying between them. Germline-derived CDR1 and CDR2 are ENHRY and SYGVKD. CDR3: CAISESGGGFGELFF. CDR3 nucleotides: TGTGCCATCAGTGAGTCCGGCGGCGGTTTCGGGGAGCTGTTTTTT.

The chain joins TRBV27 to TRBJ2-5; D is undetermined. Germline V gene lookup returns CDR1 MNHEY and CDR2 SMNVEV (reference sequence). The CDR3 covers 16 residues. Trimming shortened V by 0 bases and J by 3 bases, and 14 bases separated the two germline ends. The CDR3, as DNA: TGTGCCAGCAGTTTATCGGCAGCACGGTTAGAAGAGACCCAGTACTTC. Translation gives CASSLSAARLEETQYF.

This clonotype has a handful of counts. The chain couples TRBV4-3 to TRBJ1-5; no clear D gene. CDR1 is LGHNA, CDR2 YSLEER, per germline. The ends were cut back, 2 bases at V and 4 bases at J, with 12 bases in the middle. CDR3 length: 15 residues. The chain's CDR3 is CASSQSGLQNQPQHF. DNA of the CDR3: TGCGCCAGCAGCCAATCAGGACTGCAAAATCAGCCCCAGCATTTT.